This T cell receptor (beta chain) came from a study of T cells in Graves' hyperthyroidism and ophthalmopathy. Overall study: Peripheral blood draws took place at initial diagnosis, ahead of any treatment.

As for this clonotype: The antigen remains unidentified.

General observations from the study: The model made its ophthalmopathy prediction, and onset followed a median approximately six months later. Researchers report that a 13 V-J model separated ophthalmopathy from stable hyperthyroidism.

The V and J ends lost 2 bases and 0 bases respectively, with 11 bases between them. The CDR3 has 14 residues. From germline, CDR1 is DFQATT and CDR2 SNEGSKA (reference sequence). There were TCR beta CDR3 regions amplified from RNA transcripts. The study used the HTBI primer set for a first-round RT-PCR of the TCR CDR3. MiXCR was run by TCRdb on the multiplex PCR reads, yielding one entry per CDR3 protein. The table lists 40,000 to 65,000 distinct CDR3 sequences, roughly half of them singletons. Duration under 3 months, a NOSPECS grade of at least 4, and a Clinical Activity Score of at least 3 characterized the ophthalmopathy patients.

The chain is built from TRBV20-1 and TRBJ2-7, with D perhaps matching TRBD1 (6 bases). This clonotype originated in a woman aged 45-60 years with Graves' ophthalmopathy. Sequenced: blood. CDR3 sequence: CSARPGENSYEQYF. The CDR3, as DNA: TGCAGTGCTAGACCAGGGGAAAACTCCTACGAGCAGTACTTC.